The 5 T cell receptor beta chains below come from one sample, sequenced in a study of CD8 T cells in Susac syndrome. When the RNA was reverse transcribed, random hexamers were used with an input of about 0.5 to 1 ug. A single record per CDR3 protein comes from TCRdb applying MiXCR to the immunoSEQ multiplex PCR reads. This repertoire shows roughly 250,000 distinct CDR3 sequences, around 96% found once; its top ten account for approximately 0.094%. Sequencing used CD4+ T cells from PBMCs. The receptors were sampled from a human donor with Susac syndrome.

This chain uses TRBV7-9 with TRBJ2-5, with D possibly matching TRBD1 (6 bases). The CDR3 sequence is 16 residues long. Trimming took off 5 bases at V and 5 bases at J, with 21 bases between the two ends. CDR1 is SEHNR, CDR2 FQNEAQ, per germline (reference sequence). CDR3 sequence: CASSAPPGHTGETQYF. CDR3 coding DNA: TGTGCCAGCAGCGCCCCCCCGGGACACACCGGGGAGACCCAGTACTTC.

The table lists this clonotype with a count of one. The V call is TRBV28, the J call TRBJ2-3, with D perhaps TRBD2 (5 bases). CDR1 is MDHEN, CDR2 SYDVKM, per germline. Between the trimmed V and J ends, which lost 5 bases and 3 bases, there was a span of 18 bases. This CDR3 is built from 16 residues. The CDR3 region is CASSPNGGPGTDTQYF. Written as DNA, the CDR3 is TGTGCCAGCAGTCCCAACGGCGGCCCGGGAACAGATACGCAGTATTTT.

The chain employs TRBV5-4 and TRBJ1-1, with D hard to call. The germline CDR1 and CDR2 sequences are SGHNT and YYREEE (reference sequence). Trimming cost V 5 bases and J 1 base, with 9 bases left between them. The CDR3 spans 13 residues. The CDR3 DNA sequence: TGTGCCAGCAGTTTTTGGACGAACACTGAAGCTTTCTTT. This gives the protein CASSFWTNTEAFF.

The V and J genes are TRBV20-1 and TRBJ2-5; 9 bases map to TRBD2. Losses at the gene ends were 4 bases for V and 5 bases for J; bases not matched to a gene: 5. Germline V gene sequence: CDR1 DFQATT, CDR2 SNEGSKA (reference sequence). The CDR3 runs 13 residues. CDR3 coding DNA: TGCAGTGCTATTCCTAGCGGGATGGAGACCCAGTACTTC. This gives the protein CSAIPSGMETQYF.

This chain connects TRBV28 to TRBJ2-1; TRBD1 matches 8 bases. Germline CDR1 reads MDHEN; CDR2 reads SYDVKM. The J segment lost 7 bases and the V segment lost 7 bases, leaving 12 bases of the junction unmatched. The CDR3 runs 15 residues. DNA for the CDR3: TGTGCCAGCATACCCCCAGGGGGCTTCAGGAATGAGCAGTTCTTC. This translates into CASIPPGGFRNEQFF.